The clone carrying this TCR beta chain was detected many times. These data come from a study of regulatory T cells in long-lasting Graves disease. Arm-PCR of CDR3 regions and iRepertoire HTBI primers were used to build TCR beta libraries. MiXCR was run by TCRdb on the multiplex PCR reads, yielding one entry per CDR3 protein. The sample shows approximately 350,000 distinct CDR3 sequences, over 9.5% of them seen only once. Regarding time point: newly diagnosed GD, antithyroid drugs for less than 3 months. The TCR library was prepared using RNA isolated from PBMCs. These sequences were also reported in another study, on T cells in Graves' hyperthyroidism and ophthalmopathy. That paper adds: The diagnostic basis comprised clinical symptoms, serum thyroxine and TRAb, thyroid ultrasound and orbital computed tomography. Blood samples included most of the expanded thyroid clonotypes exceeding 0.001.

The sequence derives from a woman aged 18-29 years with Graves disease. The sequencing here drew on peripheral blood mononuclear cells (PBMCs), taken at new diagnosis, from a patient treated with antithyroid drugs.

The CDR3 is CASSSLGTAIMNTEAFF. For the CDR3, the DNA is TGTGCCAGCAGCTCACTAGGTACAGCCATTATGAACACTGAAGCTTTCTTT. V is TRBV11-2 and J is TRBJ1-1, with D uncertain. From germline, CDR1 is SGHAT and CDR2 FQNNGV. V gave up 4 bases and J gave up 0 bases, with 18 bases separating them. The CDR3 length is 17 residues.